These 13 T cell receptor beta chains were sequenced from one sample in a study of cytomegalovirus exposure and HLA in healthy donors. It was with 60 Vbeta and 13 Jbeta primers that the PCR ran. Some clones are missing from TCRdb's copy, which holds only in-frame ones; the method was immunoSEQ multiplex PCR. Of roughly 86,000 clones listed, roughly 80% were seen once; the top ten hold 6.5% to 8%. Sequencing input: PBMCs. Receptors were obtained from a man in his fifties in good health and CMV-seropositive.

The chain couples TRBV5-1 to TRBJ2-7; 10 nucleotides match TRBD1. Trimming at V came to 3 bases and at J to 5 bases, leaving 8 bases not matched to a gene. In germline, CDR1 is SGHRS, CDR2 YFSETQ. The CDR3 is 15 amino acids. CDR3 sequence: CASSYGQGEVHEQYF. The DNA of the CDR3 is TGCGCCAGCAGCTACGGACAGGGGGAGGTCCACGAGCAGTACTTC.

CDR3 coding DNA: TGTGCCAGCAGCCAGGGACTAGCGGGGGCCTACGAGCAGTACTTC. Translated: CASSQGLAGAYEQYF. The chain combines TRBV28 with TRBJ2-7; 14 nucleotides match TRBD2. The CDR3 is made up of 15 amino acids. Losses at the gene ends were 6 bases for V and 2 bases for J; bases not matched to a gene: 3. Germline CDR1 reads MDHEN; CDR2 reads SYDVKM.

V gene TRBV15 combines with J gene TRBJ2-7; unclear D gene. CDR1 is LNHNV, CDR2 YYDKDF, per germline (reference sequence). CDR3 length: 13 amino acids. Between the trimmed V and J ends, which lost 0 bases and 6 bases, there was a span of 9 bases. The CDR3 reads CATSRDFASEQYF. CDR3 nucleotide sequence: TGTGCCACCAGCAGAGATTTTGCGTCCGAGCAGTACTTC.

The CDR3 is CAWMGQGTFNYGYTF. Here the CDR3 DNA reads TGTGCCTGGATGGGGCAGGGTACCTTTAACTATGGCTACACCTTC. V and J are TRBV30 and TRBJ1-2; possibly TRBD1 for D (5 bases). Trimming pared 4 bases from V and 1 base from J, leaving 16 bases between. Germline CDR1 GTSNPN, CDR2 SVGIG (reference sequence). The CDR3 is 15 residues long.

The V call is TRBV27, the J call TRBJ1-2; D is perhaps TRBD1 (6 bases). The germline V gene encodes CDR1 MNHEY and CDR2 SMNVEV (reference sequence). CDR3 length: 14 amino acids. Trimming took off 2 bases at V and 5 bases at J, with 12 bases between the two ends. This CDR3 reads CASSLGGALYGYTF. The CDR3 region has the DNA TGTGCCAGCAGTTTAGGGGGGGCCCTTTATGGCTACACCTTC.

The chain links TRBV29-1 to TRBJ2-3; TRBD2 is a possible D gene (5 bases). V lost 0 bases, J lost 0 bases, and 10 bases lay in between. The germline V gene has CDR1 SQVTM and CDR2 ANQGSEA. This CDR3 is built from 15 residues. CDR3 protein: CSVEDKAASTDTQYF. CDR3 bases: TGCAGCGTTGAAGACAAAGCGGCTAGCACAGATACGCAGTATTTT.

The chain links TRBV5-3 to TRBJ1-6; no clear D gene. TRBV5-3 is identified as an open reading frame with a role that is uncertain. The CDR3 length is 16 residues. V was pared by 0 bases and J by 7 bases, with 14 bases between. The CDR3 spells CARSLGGLRYNSPLHF. In DNA form, the CDR3 reads TGTGCCAGAAGCTTGGGAGGGTTGAGGTACAATTCACCCCTCCACTTT.

This rearrangement joins TRBV13 to TRBJ2-5; TRBD2 agrees at 11 bases. This CDR3 contains 17 residues. CDR1 and CDR2 from the germline V gene are PRHDT and FYEKMQ (reference sequence). Unmatched junction bases numbered 9, after V lost 5 bases and J lost 1 base. This CDR3 reads CASSPQGSGGAQETQYF. The DNA for the CDR3 is TGTGCCAGCAGCCCCCAAGGTAGCGGGGGGGCCCAAGAGACCCAGTACTTC.

The chain recombines TRBV5-5 with TRBJ2-3; 9 bases match TRBD2. The CDR3 has 17 residues. Germline V CDR1 and CDR2: SGHKS, YYEKEE (reference sequence). V lost 0 bases and J lost 0; bases outside the gene matches: 5. Written as DNA, the CDR3 is TGTGCCAGCAGCTTGGATTTAGCGGGGGTGAGCACAGATACGCAGTATTTT. Translation gives CASSLDLAGVSTDTQYF.

The rearrangement links TRBV7-9 to TRBJ2-7, with a weak D call TRBD1 (6 bases). Trimming took 6 bases from V and 5 from J, leaving 20 bases between them. Per germline, CDR1 SEHNR and CDR2 FQNEAQ (reference sequence). CDR3 length equals 15 residues. The CDR3 nucleotides are TGTGCCAGCAGTCATAAATACAGGGTCGGCAACGAGCAGTACTTC. It encodes CASSHKYRVGNEQYF.

CDR3 region: CASSAGTDSNQPQHF. Written as DNA, the CDR3 is TGTGCCAGCAGCGCCGGGACAGATAGCAATCAGCCCCAGCATTTT. This rearrangement joins TRBV5-4 to TRBJ1-5; 7 bases align to TRBD1. CDR1 SGHNT and CDR2 YYREEE come from the germline V gene (reference sequence). This CDR3 has 15 residues. The V gene end was trimmed by 4 bases and the J gene end by 0 bases; junction bases not matched to a gene: 4. The complete variable domain, with remaining parts taken from reference TRBV5-4 and TRBJ1-5, reads ETGVTQSPTHLIKTRGQQVTLRCSSQSGHNTVSWYQQALGQGPQFIFQYYREEENGRGNFPPRFSGLQFPNYSSELNVNALELDDSALYLCASSAGTDSNQPQHFGDGTRLSIL.

This clone has just a few counts. The V call is TRBV4-2, the J call TRBJ2-4, with D possibly matching TRBD2 (6 bases). The germline V and J ends were trimmed by 0 bases and 2 bases, with 14 bases remaining between them. CDR3 length: 17 residues. From germline, CDR1 is LGHNA and CDR2 YNFKEQ. As DNA, the CDR3 is TGTGCCAGCAGCCAAGATACCGGGGGAACTACCAAAAACATTCAGTACTTC. Protein: CASSQDTGGTTKNIQYF.

The chain recombines TRBV7-2 with TRBJ1-4; D is possibly TRBD1 (5 bases). V was shortened by 4 bases and J by 7 bases, with 10 bases between the two germline ends. CDR1 is SGHTA, CDR2 FQGNSA, per germline. The CDR3 covers 13 residues. CDR3 in amino acids: CASSSQGVEKLFF. The DNA of the CDR3 is TGTGCCAGCAGCTCCCAGGGTGTTGAAAAACTGTTTTTT.